The rows below give T cell receptor beta chains drawn from one sample of a study of early T cells in non-severe SARS-CoV-2 infection. TCRdb reanalysed the 5' RACE reads using MiXCR and keeps one entry per CDR3 protein. This sample has about 80,000 distinct CDR3 sequences, with 8.5% to 10% found just once. The sample consisted of whole blood. These receptors all stem from an adult who was a healthcare worker with PCR-confirmed SARS-CoV-2 infection or an uninfected control (not recorded which). Both conserved end residues are part of each CDR3. Clone size appears in some rows only: once, few, many, or a class for an expanded clone.

>TRBV7-3|.|TRBJ2-1
CASSFNSGRGSNEQFF
>TRBV11-2|many|TRBJ2-5
CASSLMGLGGGETQYF
>TRBV28|few|TRBJ2-5
CASSTSLANQETQYF
>TRBV7-9|many|TRBJ2-1
CASSSSGTSGKSSYNEQFF
>TRBV4-1|many|TRBJ2-1
CASSPASGAGVIYEQFF
>TRBV21-1|many|TRBJ1-2
CASSTPWPGRGYTF
>TRBV20-1|many|TRBJ2-2
CSAWGHETGLTGELFF
>TRBV5-1|few|TRBJ1-1
CASSATASPEAFF
>TRBV4-1|many|TRBJ1-4
CASSPDRANEKLFF
>TRBV18|few|TRBJ2-7
CASSPPSGTPPYEQYF
>TRBV3-1|many|TRBJ2-7
CASSLRLSYEQYF
>TRBV6-6|many|TRBJ2-5
CASTQGVKETQYF
>TRBV7-9|.|TRBJ2-1
CASSRLRGGSYNEQFF
>TRBV30|few|TRBJ2-7
CAWSVRLAGVSEQYF
>TRBV21-1|few|TRBJ2-1
CASSARGRDYNEQFF
>TRBV27|many|TRBJ1-3
CASSLQGALGNTIYF
>TRBV6-2/TRBV6-3|many|TRBJ2-7
CASSLGASSYEQYF
>TRBV15|.|TRBJ2-7
CATSPGRAYEQYF
>TRBV5-5|many|TRBJ2-3
CASRLAVQNTDTQYF
>TRBV27|many|TRBJ2-4
CASSLEGPGVARDLAAKNIQYF
>TRBV20-1|many|TRBJ2-1
CSAISVSQDGGSYNEQFF
>TRBV11-2|many|TRBJ2-4
CASSPRILDKNIQYF
>TRBV5-7|many|TRBJ2-5
CASSYRLVQETQYF
>TRBV28|.|TRBJ2-1
CASRPALGRGGKEGIYNEQFF
>TRBV7-9|many|TRBJ1-1
CASSQTGREGEAFF
>TRBV7-3|many|TRBJ2-1
CASSPMGGGYNEQFF
>TRBV5-4|many|TRBJ2-3
CASSSGLAGRLSTDTQYF
>TRBV19|many|TRBJ2-6
CASSIPGLRGANVLTF
>TRBV7-9|few|TRBJ2-3
CASSLGAGGPYPPDTQYF
>TRBV20-1|few|TRBJ2-7
CSAREPGESYEQYF
>TRBV5-1|many|TRBJ2-2
CASSLAPDHAGELFF
>TRBV18|few|TRBJ1-1
CASSPFGEGLNTEAFF
>TRBV5-4|many|TRBJ2-3
CASSLAGWTDTQYF
>TRBV19|few|TRBJ2-7
CASSIDLRSGGEQYF
>TRBV6-6|many|TRBJ1-3
CASSLPPGQGRLGNTIYF
>TRBV28|few|TRBJ2-1
CASRSGLEQFF
>TRBV20-1|.|TRBJ2-2
CSARSLVHTGELFF
>TRBV27|many|TRBJ2-4
CASSLSFPLYKNIQYF
>TRBV29-1|.|TRBJ1-1
CSVALHSEAFF
>TRBV30|few|TRBJ2-1
CAWGGSLQFF
>TRBV2|.|TRBJ2-4
CASSERGAAKNIQYF
>TRBV28|many|TRBJ2-1
CASSPRGRTGGAFF
>TRBV5-4|few|TRBJ2-7
CASSPPGQGPYEQYF
>TRBV2|many|TRBJ2-3
CASTSGRGTDTQYF
>TRBV5-4|many|TRBJ2-1
CASSLVLAGEDEQFF
>TRBV20-1|many|TRBJ2-7
CSARGTVSYEQYF
>TRBV14|many|TRBJ2-1
CASSQDRRANEQFF
>TRBV7-8|few|TRBJ2-5
CASSHGPETQYF
>TRBV3-1|.|TRBJ2-1
CASSPVGTGERFF